This is a list of T cell receptor beta chains from one sample in a study of glioma-infiltrating T cells after dendritic cell vaccination. The assay was immunoSEQ multiplex PCR, and TCRdb's table has in-frame clones only and misses some. The sample holds roughly 88,000 clones; 81% are singletons and the top ten take approximately 2%. The specimen comprised blood, sampled after dendritic cell vaccination. The receptors stem from a human donor with glioblastoma. Each CDR3 is given with its conserved first and last residue. A D gene is named only where the DNA matches it firmly. A row's size may be missing; if present it is once, few, many or a size class.

clone_size,cdr3_length,j_call,d_call,v_call,cdr3_aa,cdr3_nt
NA,17,TRBJ2-2,TRBD2,TRBV5-1,CASSLPGSGRNTGELFF,TGCGCCAGCAGCTTACCCGGGAGCGGGAGGAACACCGGGGAGCTGTTTTTT
NA,16,TRBJ2-6,NA,TRBV5-4,CASSPSGRSGANVLTF,TGTGCCAGCAGCCCGTCGGGTCGCTCTGGGGCCAACGTCCTGACTTTC
NA,15,TRBJ2-1,NA,TRBV7-2,CASRLPGSSYNEQFF,TGTGCCAGCAGACTTCCCGGGAGCTCCTACAATGAGCAGTTCTTC
NA,15,TRBJ2-5,NA,TRBV4-1,CASSRLGTIGGSQYF,TGCGCCAGCAGCCGTCTTGGGACTATAGGGGGGTCCCAGTACTTC
once,13,TRBJ1-2,NA,TRBV6-5,CASSYEAHYGYTF,TGTGCCAGCAGTTACGAGGCTCACTATGGCTACACCTTC
NA,13,TRBJ1-2,TRBD1,TRBV19,CASSPQGAYGYTF,TGTGCCAGTAGCCCCCAGGGGGCCTATGGCTACACCTTC
NA,18,TRBJ2-2,TRBD2,TRBV18,CASSPFDTGGASTGELFF,TGTGCCAGCTCACCCTTCGACACCGGGGGGGCGAGTACCGGGGAGCTGTTTTTT
NA,16,TRBJ2-7,TRBD2,TRBV29-1,CSVGVGQLGGSIQQYF,TGCAGCGTGGGCGTCGGACAACTGGGAGGGAGTATCCAGCAGTACTTC
few,11,TRBJ2-1,NA,TRBV25-1,CASSDAVKQFF,TGTGCCAGCAGTGACGCGGTCAAGCAGTTCTTC
NA,12,TRBJ2-5,NA,TRBV30,CAWSPSQETQYF,TGTGCCTGGAGTCCTTCTCAAGAGACCCAGTACTTC
NA,14,TRBJ2-1,NA,TRBV29-1,CSAGTSTSYNEQFF,TGCAGCGCCGGAACTAGCACATCCTACAATGAGCAGTTCTTC
NA,15,TRBJ2-2,TRBD2,TRBV29-1,CSVGPSGGGTGELFF,TGCAGCGTTGGCCCTAGCGGGGGAGGCACCGGGGAGCTGTTTTTT
NA,14,TRBJ1-1,NA,TRBV19,CASSIGSKNTEAFF,TGTGCCAGTAGTATTGGTAGCAAGAACACTGAAGCTTTCTTT
NA,14,TRBJ2-1,NA,TRBV4-2,CASRGSGTSDEQFF,TGTGCCAGCAGGGGATCCGGGACAAGTGATGAGCAGTTCTTC
NA,15,TRBJ2-1,NA,TRBV5-1,CASSPQVVLYNEQFF,TGCGCCAGCAGCCCACAGGTGGTTCTTTACAATGAGCAGTTCTTC
few,14,TRBJ2-2,NA,TRBV2,CASMSGRNTGELFF,TGTGCCAGCATGAGCGGAAGGAACACCGGGGAGCTGTTTTTT
NA,15,TRBJ2-6,TRBD2,TRBV2,CASSGGGSGANVLTF,TGTGCCAGCAGTGGGGGGGGGTCTGGGGCCAACGTCCTGACTTTC
NA,14,TRBJ1-2,NA,TRBV6-5,CASSYDSTNYGYTF,TGTGCCAGCAGTTACGACAGCACTAACTATGGCTACACCTTC
NA,16,TRBJ2-2,TRBD2,TRBV6-6,CASSYDAGEGNGELFF,TGTGCCAGCAGTTACGACGCGGGAGAGGGGAACGGGGAGCTGTTTTTT
NA,13,TRBJ2-2,TRBD1,TRBV19,CASSDREWGELFF,TGTGCCAGTTCGGACAGGGAGTGGGGGGAGCTGTTTTTT
NA,14,TRBJ2-3,NA,TRBV9,CASSVVPGTDTQYF,TGTGCCAGCAGCGTAGTTCCGGGGACAGATACGCAGTATTTT
NA,16,TRBJ2-1,TRBD2,TRBV5-6,CASSWTSGSSYNEQFF,TGTGCCAGCAGCTGGACTAGCGGAAGCTCCTACAATGAGCAGTTCTTC
NA,13,TRBJ1-2,NA,TRBV13,CASSLEQTYGYTF,TGTGCCAGCAGCTTAGAACAGACCTATGGCTACACCTTC
NA,14,TRBJ2-2,TRBD1,TRBV5-1,CASSDRGNTGELFF,TGCGCCAGCAGCGACAGGGGAAACACCGGGGAGCTGTTTTTT
NA,16,TRBJ1-1,TRBD1,TRBV15,CATSRLGTGENTEAFF,TGTGCCACCAGCAGACTCGGGACAGGGGAAAATACTGAAGCTTTCTTT
NA,13,TRBJ2-1,TRBD1,TRBV6-4,CASSDSDRNEQFF,TGTGCCAGCAGTGACTCGGACAGGAATGAGCAGTTCTTC
NA,16,TRBJ2-1,TRBD2,TRBV5-1,CASSQGGTSGYNEQFF,TGCGCCAGCAGCCAGGGGGGGACTAGCGGTTACAATGAGCAGTTCTTC
NA,15,TRBJ1-1,TRBD1,TRBV7-9,CASSLGQGSDTEAFF,TGTGCCAGCAGCTTAGGACAGGGGTCGGACACTGAAGCTTTCTTT
NA,18,TRBJ2-6,NA,TRBV4-2,CASSQASLAGAGANVLTF,TGTGCCAGCAGCCAAGCGTCACTTGCTGGAGCTGGGGCCAACGTCCTGACTTTC
NA,16,TRBJ1-3,NA,TRBV7-6,CASSPRAGVSGNTIYF,TGTGCCAGCAGCCCTCGGGCAGGGGTCTCTGGAAACACCATATATTTT
NA,17,TRBJ1-3,TRBD1,TRBV4-1,CASSGTDARDSGNTIYF,TGCGCCAGCAGCGGGACAGATGCTAGGGACTCTGGAAACACCATATATTTT
NA,18,TRBJ1-1,NA,TRBV21-1,CASSKDVRLGDMNTEAFF,TGTGCCAGCAGCAAAGATGTACGATTGGGGGACATGAACACTGAAGCTTTCTTT
NA,11,TRBJ1-1,NA,TRBV6-4,CASSMNTEAFF,TGTGCCAGCAGCATGAACACTGAAGCTTTCTTT
NA,13,TRBJ1-5,NA,TRBV27,CASSLTGPQPQHF,TGTGCCAGCAGTTTAACAGGTCCTCAGCCCCAGCATTTT
NA,13,TRBJ2-2,TRBD1,TRBV5-4,CASSFTGAGELFF,TGTGCCAGCAGCTTTACAGGGGCCGGGGAGCTGTTTTTT
NA,12,TRBJ1-1,NA,TRBV4-1,CASSRGYTEAFF,TGCGCCAGCAGCCGAGGGTATACTGAAGCTTTCTTT
NA,15,TRBJ2-5,TRBD1,TRBV6-5,CASSSRQGQVETQYF,TGTGCCAGCAGTTCCCGACAGGGGCAGGTAGAGACCCAGTACTTC
NA,16,TRBJ2-6,NA,TRBV5-1,CASSSGPGYGANVLTF,TGCGCCAGCAGCTCTGGGCCAGGGTACGGGGCCAACGTCCTGACTTTC
NA,16,TRBJ2-1,TRBD1,TRBV6-1,CASSEAGTGKDNEQFF,TGTGCCAGCAGTGAAGCCGGGACAGGGAAGGACAATGAGCAGTTCTTC
NA,16,TRBJ1-3,NA,TRBV27,CASSLTRRVDGNTIYF,TGTGCCAGCAGTTTAACCCGCAGGGTGGATGGAAACACCATATATTTT
NA,14,TRBJ2-5,TRBD1,TRBV28,CASSTNRGQETQYF,TGTGCCAGCAGTACGAACAGGGGGCAAGAGACCCAGTACTTC
NA,13,TRBJ2-2,NA,TRBV30,CAWTRYRAGELFF,TGTGCCTGGACTCGATACAGGGCCGGGGAGCTGTTTTTT
NA,13,TRBJ1-2,NA,TRBV6-1,CASRIGAYYGYTF,TGTGCCAGCAGAATTGGGGCTTACTATGGCTACACCTTC
NA,14,TRBJ1-1,NA,TRBV19,CASGTQGLVTEAFF,TGTGCCAGTGGCACCCAGGGCTTAGTCACTGAAGCTTTCTTT